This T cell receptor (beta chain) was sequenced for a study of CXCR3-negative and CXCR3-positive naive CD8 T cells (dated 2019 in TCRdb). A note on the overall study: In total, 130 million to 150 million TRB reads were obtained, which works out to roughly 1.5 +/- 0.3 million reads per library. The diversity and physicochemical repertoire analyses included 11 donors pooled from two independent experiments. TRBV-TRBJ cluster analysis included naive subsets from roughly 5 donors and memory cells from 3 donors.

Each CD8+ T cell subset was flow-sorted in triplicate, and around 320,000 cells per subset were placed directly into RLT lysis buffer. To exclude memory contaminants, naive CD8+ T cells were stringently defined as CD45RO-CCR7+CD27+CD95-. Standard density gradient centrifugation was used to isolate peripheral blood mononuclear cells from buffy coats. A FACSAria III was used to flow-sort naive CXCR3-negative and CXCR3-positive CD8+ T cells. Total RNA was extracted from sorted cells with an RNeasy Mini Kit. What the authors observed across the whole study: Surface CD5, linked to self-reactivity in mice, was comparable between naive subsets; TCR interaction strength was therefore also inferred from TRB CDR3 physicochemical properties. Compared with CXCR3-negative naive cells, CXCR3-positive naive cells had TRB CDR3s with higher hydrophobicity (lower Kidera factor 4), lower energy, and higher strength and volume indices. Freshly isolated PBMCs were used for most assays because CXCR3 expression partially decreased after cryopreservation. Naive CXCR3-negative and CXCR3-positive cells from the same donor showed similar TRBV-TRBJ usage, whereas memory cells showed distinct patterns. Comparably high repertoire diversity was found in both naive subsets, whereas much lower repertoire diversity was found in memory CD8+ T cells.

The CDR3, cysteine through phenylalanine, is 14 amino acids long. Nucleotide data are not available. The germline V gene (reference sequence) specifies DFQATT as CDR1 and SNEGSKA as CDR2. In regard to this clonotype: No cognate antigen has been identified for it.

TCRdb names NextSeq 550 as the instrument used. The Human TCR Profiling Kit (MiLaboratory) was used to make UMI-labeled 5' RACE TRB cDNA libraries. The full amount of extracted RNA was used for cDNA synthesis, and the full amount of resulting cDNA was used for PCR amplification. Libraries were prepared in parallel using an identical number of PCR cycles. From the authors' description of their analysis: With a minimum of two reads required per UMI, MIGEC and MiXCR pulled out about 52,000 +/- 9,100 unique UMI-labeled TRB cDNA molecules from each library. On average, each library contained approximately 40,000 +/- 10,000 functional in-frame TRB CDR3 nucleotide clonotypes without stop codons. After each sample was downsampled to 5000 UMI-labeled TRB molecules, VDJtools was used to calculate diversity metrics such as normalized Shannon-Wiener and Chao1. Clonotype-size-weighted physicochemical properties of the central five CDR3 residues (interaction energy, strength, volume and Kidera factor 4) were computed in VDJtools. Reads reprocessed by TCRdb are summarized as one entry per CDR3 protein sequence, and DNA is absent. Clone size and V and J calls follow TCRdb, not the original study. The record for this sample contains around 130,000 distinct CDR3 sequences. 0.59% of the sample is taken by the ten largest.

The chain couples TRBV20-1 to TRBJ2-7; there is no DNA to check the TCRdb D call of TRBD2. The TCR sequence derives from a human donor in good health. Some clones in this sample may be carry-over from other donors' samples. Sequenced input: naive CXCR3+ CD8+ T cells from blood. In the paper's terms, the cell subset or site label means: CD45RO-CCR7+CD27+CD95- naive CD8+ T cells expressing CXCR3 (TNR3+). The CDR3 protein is CSAKSLGRDYEQYF.